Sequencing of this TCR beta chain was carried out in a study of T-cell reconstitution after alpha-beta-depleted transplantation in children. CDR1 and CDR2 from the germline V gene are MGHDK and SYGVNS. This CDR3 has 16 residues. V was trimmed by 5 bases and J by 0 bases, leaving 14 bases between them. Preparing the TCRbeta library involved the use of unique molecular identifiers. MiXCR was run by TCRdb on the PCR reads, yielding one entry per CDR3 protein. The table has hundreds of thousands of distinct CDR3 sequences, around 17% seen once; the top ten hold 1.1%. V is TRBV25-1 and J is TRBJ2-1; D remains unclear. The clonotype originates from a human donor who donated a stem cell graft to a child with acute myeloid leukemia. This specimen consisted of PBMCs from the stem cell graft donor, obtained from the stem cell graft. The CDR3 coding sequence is TGTGCCAGCAGTCCTCTGACACCGAGCTCCTACAATGAGCAGTTCTTC. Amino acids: CASSPLTPSSYNEQFF.